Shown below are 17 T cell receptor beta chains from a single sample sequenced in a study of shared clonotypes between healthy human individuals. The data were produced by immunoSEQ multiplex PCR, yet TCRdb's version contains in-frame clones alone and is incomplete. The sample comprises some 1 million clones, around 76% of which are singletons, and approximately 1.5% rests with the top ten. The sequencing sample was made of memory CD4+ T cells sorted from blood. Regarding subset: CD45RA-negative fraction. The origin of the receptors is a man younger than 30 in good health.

The CDR3 spells CASKPGTSGGNEQFF. For the CDR3, the DNA is TGTGCCAGCAAGCCGGGGACTAGCGGGGGCAATGAGCAGTTCTTC. This chain links TRBV2 with TRBJ2-1; 14 positions match TRBD2. J gave up 6 bases and V 7 bases, and 5 bases lay outside the gene matches. CDR3 length: 15 amino acids. CDR1 and CDR2 from the germline V gene are SNHLY and FYNNEI.

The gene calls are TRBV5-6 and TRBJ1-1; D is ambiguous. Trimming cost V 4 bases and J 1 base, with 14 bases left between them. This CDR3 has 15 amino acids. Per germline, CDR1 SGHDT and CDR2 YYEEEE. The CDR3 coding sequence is TGTGCCAGCAGCGAGAGTTCGGCGGGGAACACTGAAGCTTTCTTT. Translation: CASSESSAGNTEAFF.

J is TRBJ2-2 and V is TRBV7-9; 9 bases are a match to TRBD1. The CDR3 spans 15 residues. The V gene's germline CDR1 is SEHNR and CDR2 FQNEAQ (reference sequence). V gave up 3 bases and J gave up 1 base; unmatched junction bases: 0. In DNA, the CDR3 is TGTGCCAGCAGCTTGACAGGGGGGAACACCGGGGAGCTGTTTTTT. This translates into CASSLTGGNTGELFF. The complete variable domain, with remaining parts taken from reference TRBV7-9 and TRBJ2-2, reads DTGVSQNPRHKITKRGQNVTFRCDPISEHNRLYWYRQTLGQGPEFLTYFQNEAQLEKSRLLSDRFSAERPKGSFSTLEIQRTEQGDSAMYLCASSLTGGNTGELFFGEGSRLTVL.

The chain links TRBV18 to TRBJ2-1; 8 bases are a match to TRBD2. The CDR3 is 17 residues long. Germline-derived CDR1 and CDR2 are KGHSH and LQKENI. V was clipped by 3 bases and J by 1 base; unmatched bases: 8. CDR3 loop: CASSPSGGPGSYNEQFF. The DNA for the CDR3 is TGTGCCAGCTCACCGTCGGGAGGGCCGGGGTCCTACAATGAGCAGTTCTTC.

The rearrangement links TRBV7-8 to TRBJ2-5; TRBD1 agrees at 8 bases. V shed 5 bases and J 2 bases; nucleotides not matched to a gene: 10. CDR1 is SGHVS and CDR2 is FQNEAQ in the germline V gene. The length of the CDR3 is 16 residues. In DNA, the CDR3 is TGTGCCAGCAGCCCGGACAGGGTTCGAGGGCAAGAGACCCAGTACTTC. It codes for CASSPDRVRGQETQYF.

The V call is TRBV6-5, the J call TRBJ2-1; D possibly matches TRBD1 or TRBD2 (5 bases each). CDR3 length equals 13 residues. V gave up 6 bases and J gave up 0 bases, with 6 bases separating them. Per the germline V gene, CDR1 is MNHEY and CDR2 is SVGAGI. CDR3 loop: CASRRGSYNEQFF. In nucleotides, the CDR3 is TGTGCCAGCAGGAGGGGCTCCTACAATGAGCAGTTCTTC.

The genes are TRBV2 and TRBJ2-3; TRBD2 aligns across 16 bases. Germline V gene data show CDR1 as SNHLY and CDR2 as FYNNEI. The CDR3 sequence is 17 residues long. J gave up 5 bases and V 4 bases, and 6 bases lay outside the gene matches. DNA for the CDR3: TGTGCCAGCAGTGCGGGACTAGCGGGGGGGCTCAGAGATACGCAGTATTTT. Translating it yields CASSAGLAGGLRDTQYF.

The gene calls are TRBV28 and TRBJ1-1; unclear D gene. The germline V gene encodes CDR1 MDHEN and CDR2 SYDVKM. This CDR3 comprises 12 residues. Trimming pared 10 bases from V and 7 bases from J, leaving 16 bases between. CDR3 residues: CATHLNYGEAFF. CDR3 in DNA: TGTGCCACACACTTAAACTACGGTGAAGCTTTCTTT. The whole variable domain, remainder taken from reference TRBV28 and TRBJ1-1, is DVKVTQSSRYLVKRTGEKVFLECVQDMDHENMFWYRQDPGLGLRLIYFSYDVKMKEKGDIPEGYSVSREKKERFSLILESASTNQTSMYLCATHLNYGEAFFGQGTRLTVV.

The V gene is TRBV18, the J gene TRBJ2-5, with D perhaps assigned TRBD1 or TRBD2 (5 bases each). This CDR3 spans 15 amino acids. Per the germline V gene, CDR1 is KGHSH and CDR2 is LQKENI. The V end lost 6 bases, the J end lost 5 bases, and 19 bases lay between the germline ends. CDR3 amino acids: CASSKVMGVRETQYF. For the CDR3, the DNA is TGTGCCAGCTCCAAGGTGATGGGGGTCCGGGAGACCCAGTACTTC.

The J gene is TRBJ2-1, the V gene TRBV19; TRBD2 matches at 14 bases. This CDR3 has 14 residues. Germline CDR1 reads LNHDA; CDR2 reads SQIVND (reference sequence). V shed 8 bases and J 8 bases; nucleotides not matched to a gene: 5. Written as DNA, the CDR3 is TGTGCCAGTGTCTCGGGACTAGCGGGAGATGAGCAGTTCTTC. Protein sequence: CASVSGLAGDEQFF.

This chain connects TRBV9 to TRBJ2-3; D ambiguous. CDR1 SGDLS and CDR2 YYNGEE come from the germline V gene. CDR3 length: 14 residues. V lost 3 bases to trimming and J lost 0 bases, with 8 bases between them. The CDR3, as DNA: TGTGCCAGCAGCGCTTGGGCTAGCACAGATACGCAGTATTTT. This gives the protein CASSAWASTDTQYF.

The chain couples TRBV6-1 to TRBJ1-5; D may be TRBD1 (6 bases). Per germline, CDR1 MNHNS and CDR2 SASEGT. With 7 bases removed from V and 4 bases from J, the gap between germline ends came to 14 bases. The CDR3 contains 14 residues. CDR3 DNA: TGTGCCAGCAACGGCGGACAGAGGAATCAGCCCCAGCATTTT. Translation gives CASNGGQRNQPQHF.

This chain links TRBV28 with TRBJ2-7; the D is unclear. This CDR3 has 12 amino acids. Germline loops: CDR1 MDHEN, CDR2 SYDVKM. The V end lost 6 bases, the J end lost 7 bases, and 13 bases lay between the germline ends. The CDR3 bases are TGTGCCAGCAGAACAGCCTCTGGTGAGCAGTACTTC. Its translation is CASRTASGEQYF.

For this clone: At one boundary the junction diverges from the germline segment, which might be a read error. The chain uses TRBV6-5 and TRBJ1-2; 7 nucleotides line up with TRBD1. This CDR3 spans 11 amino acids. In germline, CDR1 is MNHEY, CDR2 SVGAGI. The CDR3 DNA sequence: TGTGCCAGCAGTGAAGCGCGGGACAGTAACTTC. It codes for CASSEARDSNF.

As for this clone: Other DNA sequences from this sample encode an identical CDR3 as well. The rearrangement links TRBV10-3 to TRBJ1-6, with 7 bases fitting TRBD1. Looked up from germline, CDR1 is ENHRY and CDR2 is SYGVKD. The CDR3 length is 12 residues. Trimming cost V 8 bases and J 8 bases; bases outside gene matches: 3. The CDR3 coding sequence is TGTGCCATCGGTACAGGGGATTCACCCCTCCACTTT. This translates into CAIGTGDSPLHF.

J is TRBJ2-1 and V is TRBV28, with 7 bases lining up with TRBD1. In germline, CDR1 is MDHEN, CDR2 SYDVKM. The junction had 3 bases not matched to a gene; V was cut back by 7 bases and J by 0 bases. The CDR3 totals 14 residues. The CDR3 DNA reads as TGTGCCAGCATCCCAGGGGGCTCCTACAATGAGCAGTTCTTC. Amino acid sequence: CASIPGGSYNEQFF.

CDR3 region: CASSLLLSGEHSPLHF. The CDR3, as DNA: TGCGCCAGCAGCTTACTTCTTTCGGGGGAGCATTCACCCCTCCACTTT. The J gene is TRBJ1-6, the V gene TRBV5-1, with TRBD1 as a possible D gene (5 bases). The germline V gene has CDR1 SGHRS and CDR2 YFSETQ. With 2 bases removed from V and 8 bases from J, the gap between germline ends came to 17 bases. CDR3 size: 16 residues.